One sample yielded the 21 T cell receptor beta chains listed below, sequenced in a study of T-cell memory formation after mild COVID-19. TCRdb re-called the 5' RACE reads with MiXCR, one entry per CDR3 protein. The data show some 210,000 distinct CDR3 sequences, under 12% seen once. Sequenced material: PBMCs or a T cell subset sorted from them (not recorded which). Every receptor here comes from a young man who had mild COVID-19 (a few samples of this study predate the infection). Cell type and time point are not known.

The rearrangement joins TRBV28 to TRBJ1-2; D gene ambiguous. Trimming pared 3 bases from V and 4 bases from J, leaving 6 bases between. CDR3 length: 12 residues. The germline V gene encodes CDR1 MDHEN and CDR2 SYDVKM. The chain's CDR3 is CASSFLIYGYTF. CDR3 sequence (DNA): TGTGCCAGCAGTTTTTTGATCTATGGCTACACCTTC.

This chain links TRBV4-1 with TRBJ2-3; 11 bases agree with TRBD2. Trimming cost V 0 bases and J 1 base; bases outside gene matches: 6. Germline CDR1 is MGHRA and CDR2 is YSYEKL. This CDR3 contains 18 residues. The CDR3 here is CASSQDPSGGIGTDTQYF. The CDR3, as DNA: TGCGCCAGCAGCCAAGACCCTAGCGGGGGGATCGGCACAGATACGCAGTATTTT.

Written as DNA, the CDR3 is TGTGCCATCAGTGTTGGTAGGGGGAATGAGCAGTTCTTC. It encodes CAISVGRGNEQFF. The chain joins TRBV10-3 to TRBJ2-1; D may be TRBD1 (6 bases). Germline values: CDR1 ENHRY, CDR2 SYGVKD. V was trimmed by 4 bases and J by 7 bases, leaving 11 bases between them. CDR3 size: 13 residues.

This clonotype was seen more than once but under ten times. The chain joins TRBV2 to TRBJ1-1; the match to TRBD1 covers 8 bases. V trimming: 5 bases; J trimming: 4 bases; junction bases outside the gene matches: 6. Germline V gene data show CDR1 as SNHLY and CDR2 as FYNNEI. The CDR3 runs to 14 residues. The CDR3 loop is CASSPRTGSTEAFF. The CDR3 DNA sequence: TGTGCCAGCAGTCCTAGGACAGGGAGCACTGAAGCTTTCTTT. Full variable domain (rest looked up from reference TRBV2 and TRBJ1-1): EPEVTQTPSHQVTQMGQEVILRCVPISNHLYFYWYRQILGQKVEFLVSFYNNEISEKSEIFDDQFSVERPDGSNFTLKIRSTKLEDSAMYFCASSPRTGSTEAFFGQGTRLTVV.

In its sample, this clonotype was seen a few times. The chain is built from TRBV7-2 and TRBJ1-2, with 8 nucleotides matching TRBD1. CDR3 size: 15 residues. The V segment lost 1 base and the J segment 2 bases; nucleotides outside the gene matches: 3. Looked up from germline, CDR1 is SGHTA and CDR2 is FQGNSA. CDR3 region: CASSLEPGGNYGYTF. The CDR3, as DNA: TGTGCCAGCAGCTTAGAGCCAGGGGGCAACTATGGCTACACCTTC.

The sample holds a few counts of this clonotype. V usage is TRBV3-1 and J usage is TRBJ2-7; D possibly corresponds to TRBD1 (6 bases). Per the germline V gene, CDR1 is LGHDT and CDR2 is YNNKEL (reference sequence). V was pared by 1 base and J by 1 base, with 11 bases between. CDR3 size: 15 residues. The chain's CDR3 is CASSQGGTPSYEQYV. CDR3 sequence (DNA): TGTGCCAGCAGCCAAGGGGGGACACCGTCCTACGAGCAGTACGTC.

The V gene is TRBV28, the J gene TRBJ1-1; a weak D match, TRBD1 (5 bases). Trimming took off 5 bases at V and 0 bases at J, with 10 bases between the two ends. Germline CDR1 MDHEN, CDR2 SYDVKM. CDR3 size: 14 residues. CDR3: CASSPQVVNTEAFF. The CDR3 DNA sequence: TGTGCCAGCAGTCCACAGGTGGTGAACACTGAAGCTTTCTTT.

V and J are TRBV7-3 and TRBJ1-1; D remains ambiguous. The CDR3 totals 16 residues. CDR1 SGHTA and CDR2 FQGTGA come from the germline V gene. V was pared by 5 bases and J by 0 bases, with 16 bases between. CDR3 residues: CASSKGATRMNTEAFF. The CDR3 DNA sequence: TGTGCCAGCAGCAAGGGAGCAACTAGAATGAACACTGAAGCTTTCTTT.

There are a few counts of this clonotype. The chain carries TRBV20-1 and TRBJ2-5, with D hard to call. CDR1 and CDR2 (germline): DFQATT, SNEGSKA (reference sequence). Trimming removed 3 bases at V and 3 bases at J, with 8 bases between. This CDR3 region has 12 residues. The CDR3 loop reads CSARPGEETQYF. The CDR3 region has the DNA TGCAGTGCTAGGCCTGGAGAAGAGACCCAGTACTTC.

A few counts support this clonotype. One junction end does not reproduce the germline sequence, and a read error may be involved. The CDR3 DNA sequence: TGTGCCAGCAGCCAGGCGGGACTCCCAGTCTTC. Protein sequence: CASSQAGLPVF. This rearrangement joins TRBV3-1 to TRBJ2-7, with a tentative D call TRBD2 (6 bases). CDR3 length: 11 amino acids. The germline V gene has CDR1 LGHDT and CDR2 YNNKEL (reference sequence).

This clonotype occurred many times. The chain employs TRBV27 and TRBJ1-5; a weak D match, TRBD1 (5 bases). V lost 6 bases, J lost 3 bases, and 12 bases lay in between. Looked up from germline, CDR1 is MNHEY and CDR2 is SMNVEV (reference sequence). The CDR3 spans 14 residues. This chain's CDR3 is CASRPAGLNQPQHF. CDR3 DNA sequence: TGTGCCAGCAGGCCCGCGGGGCTCAATCAGCCCCAGCATTTT.

The chain is built from TRBV6-2 or TRBV6-3 and TRBJ2-3; the D gene is possibly TRBD2 (6 bases). The CDR3 is 15 amino acids. CDR1 is MNHEY and CDR2 is SVGEGT in the germline V gene. V was pared by 6 bases and J by 0 bases, with 13 bases between. CDR3 bases: TGTGCCAGCAGGGTCCTCGGGACTAGCACAGATACGCAGTATTTT. It yields the protein CASRVLGTSTDTQYF.

This clonotype has more than one count but fewer than ten. The V call is TRBV24-1, the J call TRBJ2-1; 8 nucleotides agree with TRBD1. Germline assignment: CDR1 KGHDR and CDR2 SFDVKD. V lost 8 bases to trimming and J lost 8 bases; unmatched junction nucleotides: 13. CDR3 length equals 15 residues. This CDR3 reads CATTGRGRGRDEQFF. The DNA of the CDR3 is TGTGCCACCACCGGAAGGGGCAGGGGGCGCGATGAGCAGTTCTTC.

The chain recombines TRBV10-3 with TRBJ2-1, with 10 bases that match TRBD1. CDR3 length: 12 residues. Germline V gives CDR1 ENHRY, CDR2 SYGVKD. V lost 11 bases and J lost 6; bases outside the gene matches: 4. The CDR3 coding sequence is TGTGCCCTGAGGACAGGGGGCAATGAGCAGTTCTTC. It specifies CALRTGGNEQFF.

This clonotype was counted a few times. The chain recombines TRBV14 with TRBJ1-4, with a weak D call TRBD1 (5 bases). CDR1 is SGHDN and CDR2 is FVKESK in the germline V gene. Trimming left V 1 base short and J 8 bases short, with 20 bases between. This CDR3 has 17 amino acids. The CDR3 region is CASSQVWKGVDPEKLFF. In nucleotides, the CDR3 is TGTGCCAGCAGCCAAGTCTGGAAAGGGGTCGATCCCGAAAAACTGTTTTTT.

A few counts support this clonotype. This rearrangement joins TRBV4-3 to TRBJ2-3; no reliable D call. V was cut by 0 bases and J by 6 bases, with 19 bases left in between. The CDR3 runs 17 residues. Germline V gene lookup returns CDR1 LGHNA and CDR2 YSLEER. Here the CDR3 DNA reads TGCGCCAGCAGCCAAGATTTGAGGCAGACTGTGGGGGATACGCAGTATTTT. This translates into CASSQDLRQTVGDTQYF.

Only a few counts were recorded for this clonotype. The rearrangement links TRBV7-9 to TRBJ1-2; the D gene is possibly TRBD1 (6 bases). CDR1 is SEHNR and CDR2 is FQNEAQ in the germline V gene (reference sequence). The CDR3 extends over 14 amino acids. Trimming cost V 5 bases and J 2 bases, with 12 bases left between them. In nucleotides, the CDR3 is TGTGCCAGCAGCGTACAGGGTATCAACTATGGCTACACCTTC. It codes for CASSVQGINYGYTF.

This sequence joins TRBV5-1 and TRBJ2-5; 7 nucleotides line up with TRBD2. The germline V gene encodes CDR1 SGHRS and CDR2 YFSETQ. Trimming cost V 4 bases and J 6 bases; bases outside gene matches: 9. The CDR3 is 14 residues long. The CDR3: CASSRDYPPQTQYF. The CDR3 DNA reads TGCGCCAGCAGCCGGGACTACCCCCCGCAGACCCAGTACTTC.

This clonotype came up many times. The CDR3, as DNA: TGTGCCAGCAGCTCCGAGGGGGTGACAGGGTCTTATTCCGAGCAGTACTTC. Residues: CASSSEGVTGSYSEQYF. The J gene is TRBJ2-7, the V gene TRBV7-9, with TRBD1 matching over 7 bases. Germline values: CDR1 SEHNR, CDR2 FQNEAQ (reference sequence). The CDR3 is 17 residues long. With V trimmed by 4 bases and J by 6 bases, 18 bases remained unmatched.

This chain links TRBV27 with TRBJ2-6; 9 bases align to TRBD2. V lost 1 base, J lost 0 bases, and 7 bases stayed unmatched. Germline CDR1 is MNHEY and CDR2 is SMNVEV (reference sequence). This CDR3 spans 19 amino acids. The CDR3 DNA sequence: TGTGCCAGCAGTTTATACCTGACTAGCGGAAGCTCTGGGGCCAACGTCCTGACTTTC. Encoded protein: CASSLYLTSGSSGANVLTF.

A few counts support this clonotype. This rearrangement joins TRBV7-2 to TRBJ1-1; possible D gene TRBD1, 6 bases. Trimming cost V 5 bases and J 4 bases, with 20 bases left between them. The CDR3 loop spans 16 amino acids. Germline V gene sequence: CDR1 SGHTA, CDR2 FQGNSA. The CDR3 protein is CASSPRGSGYGTEAFF. CDR3 in DNA: TGTGCCAGCAGCCCTAGGGGGTCGGGGTACGGCACTGAAGCTTTCTTT.